The 21 T cell receptor beta chains presented below share a single source sample, sequenced in a study of T cells after yellow fever vaccination. TCRdb redid the calling of the 5' RACE reads with MiXCR, one entry per CDR3 protein. This table has 250,000 to 400,000 distinct CDR3 sequences, over 4% appearing once. The source was PBMCs, collected 5 days after the yellow fever booster vaccination. These receptors all stem from a man aged 18 to 29 who received the YFV17D yellow fever vaccine.

This clonotype was observed many times. The CDR3 sequence: CASSAGTGSNTEAFF. CDR3 bases: TGTGCCAGCAGCGCCGGGACAGGGTCGAACACTGAAGCTTTCTTT. This sequence joins TRBV9 and TRBJ1-1; 9 bases line up with TRBD1. Germline-derived CDR1 and CDR2 are SGDLS and YYNGEE. The ends lost 3 bases at V and 1 base at J; junction bases unmatched: 4. The CDR3 totals 15 residues.

This clonotype turned up a few times. The chain is built from TRBV4-2 and TRBJ1-2, with 9 positions matching TRBD1. Per germline, CDR1 LGHNA and CDR2 YNFKEQ. The CDR3 contains 15 residues. The junction had 6 bases not matched to a gene; V was cut back by 4 bases and J by 3 bases. The CDR3 here is CASSPRDREHYGYTF. The DNA for the CDR3 is TGTGCCAGCAGCCCCCGGGACAGGGAACACTATGGCTACACCTTC.

In its sample, this clonotype was seen many times. This chain connects TRBV4-1 to TRBJ2-5; the match to TRBD2 covers 12 bases. From germline, CDR1 is MGHRA and CDR2 YSYEKL. V shed 0 bases and J 3 bases; nucleotides not matched to a gene: 2. CDR3 length: 16 residues. The DNA of the CDR3 is TGCGCCAGCAGCCAAGAACCTAGCGGGGGGGAAGAGACCCAGTACTTC. This codes for CASSQEPSGGEETQYF.

This clonotype was counted only a few times. The chain employs TRBV6-6 and TRBJ1-1; D gene uncertain. The CDR3 length is 13 residues. CDR1 is MNHNY and CDR2 is SVGAGI in the germline V gene (reference sequence). Deletions cut 2 bases from V and 4 bases from J, with 8 bases between. This CDR3 is CASSYLGSTEAFF. In DNA, the CDR3 is TGTGCCAGCAGTTACCTCGGGAGCACTGAAGCTTTCTTT.

This clonotype was counted between two and nine times. The rearrangement uses TRBV7-2 and TRBJ2-2, with 7 bases matching TRBD1. Looked up from germline, CDR1 is SGHTA and CDR2 is FQGNSA. The trim removed 1 base at V and 4 bases at J, leaving 3 bases unmatched. The CDR3 is 15 residues long. CDR3 DNA sequence: TGTGCCAGCAGCTTAGGGGCAGGGGGCACCGGGGAGCTGTTTTTT. Its translation is CASSLGAGGTGELFF.

The chain combines TRBV27 with TRBJ2-7, with TRBD1 matching over 7 bases. The CDR3 length is 13 residues. V was pared by 0 bases and J by 4 bases, with 0 bases of the junction left unmatched. Looked up from germline, CDR1 is MNHEY and CDR2 is SMNVEV (reference sequence). Here the CDR3 DNA reads TGTGCCAGCAGTTTATCGACAGGGTACGAGCAGTACGTC. Translated, it gives CASSLSTGYEQYV.

This clonotype was detected only a few times. This chain connects TRBV9 to TRBJ2-2; 10 nucleotides match TRBD2. Trimming cost V 4 bases and J 4 bases; bases outside gene matches: 7. CDR1 is SGDLS, CDR2 YYNGEE, per germline. The CDR3 is 16 residues long. CDR3 residues: CASSLRLAGLTGELFF. The DNA for the CDR3 is TGTGCCAGCAGCTTGAGACTAGCGGGTCTCACCGGGGAGCTGTTTTTT.

This clonotype was seen many times. The chain has TRBV7-9 and TRBJ2-5; no clear D gene. V was trimmed by 5 bases and J by 8 bases, leaving 12 bases between them. Germline assignment: CDR1 SEHNR and CDR2 FQNEAQ (reference sequence). This CDR3 is 12 amino acids long. The CDR3 here is CASSQDRNTQYF. Here the CDR3 DNA reads TGTGCCAGCAGCCAGGACCGAAATACCCAGTACTTC.

This chain joins TRBV7-9 and TRBJ1-5; the D gene is possibly TRBD1 (6 bases). This CDR3 spans 13 amino acids. The ends were cut back, 7 bases at V and 5 bases at J, with 12 bases in the middle. The V gene's germline CDR1 is SEHNR and CDR2 FQNEAQ (reference sequence). CDR3 bases: TGTGCCAGCACCCGAGGGGGTGATCAGCCCCAGCATTTT. Amino acid sequence: CASTRGGDQPQHF.

The CDR3 is CASSATSGGSTDTQYF. DNA of the CDR3: TGTGCCAGCAGCGCGACTAGCGGGGGGTCCACAGATACGCAGTATTTT. The chain is built from TRBV14 and TRBJ2-3; 13 bases map to TRBD2. The germline gives CDR1 SGHDN, CDR2 FVKESK. The V and J ends lost 5 bases and 2 bases, in that order; junction bases with no gene match: 4. CDR3 length: 16 amino acids. Complete variable domain (other parts from reference TRBV14 and TRBJ2-3): EAGVTQFPSHSVIEKGQTVTLRCDPISGHDNLYWYRRVMGKEIKFLLHFVKESKQDESGMPNNRFLAERTGGTYSTLKVQPAELEDSGVYFCASSATSGGSTDTQYFGPGTRLTVL.

The genes are TRBV7-9 and TRBJ1-1, with 12 bases lining up with TRBD1. Germline V gene lookup returns CDR1 SEHNR and CDR2 FQNEAQ (reference sequence). The length of the CDR3 is 17 residues. The V gene end was trimmed by 5 bases and the J gene end by 3 bases; junction bases not matched to a gene: 10. CDR3 residues: CASSAGQGAAWDTEAFF. The CDR3 DNA reads TGTGCCAGCAGCGCGGGACAGGGGGCCGCCTGGGACACTGAAGCTTTCTTT.

This clonotype was observed a handful of times. V is TRBV6-1 and J is TRBJ1-4, with D perhaps TRBD1 (5 bases). V dropped 5 bases and J dropped 5 bases, with 9 bases sitting between them. Germline CDR1 MNHNS, CDR2 SASEGT. This CDR3 is 13 amino acids long. In DNA, the CDR3 is TGTGCCAGCAGTAGGGACGACAATGAAAAACTGTTTTTT. Translating it yields CASSRDDNEKLFF.

In this sample, this clonotype turned up a few times. This chain links TRBV4-2 with TRBJ2-7, with D perhaps assigned TRBD1 or TRBD2 (5 bases each). The CDR3 extends over 13 amino acids. Germline values: CDR1 LGHNA, CDR2 YNFKEQ. V lost 3 bases, J lost 2 bases, and 8 bases lay in between. The CDR3 protein is CASSHEGPYEQYF. CDR3 DNA sequence: TGTGCCAGCAGCCACGAGGGGCCCTACGAGCAGTACTTC.

This clonotype was observed a few times. V is TRBV7-6 and J is TRBJ2-2, with D possibly TRBD2 on 6 matching bases. CDR1 is SGHVS and CDR2 is FNYEAQ in the germline V gene. V was trimmed by 2 bases and J by 1 base, leaving 20 bases between them. This CDR3 has 19 amino acids. The CDR3: CASSLWFGGDPVNTGELFF. The CDR3, as DNA: TGTGCCAGCAGCTTATGGTTTGGCGGGGACCCTGTGAACACCGGGGAGCTGTTTTTT.

The chain carries TRBV18 and TRBJ1-2; TRBD1 might be the D (5 bases). There are 14 residues in the CDR3. In germline, CDR1 is KGHSH, CDR2 LQKENI. Trimming removed 3 bases from V and 8 bases from J, with 16 bases in between. The CDR3 region has the DNA TGTGCCAGCTCACCCGGACACTCAACGGAAGGCTACACCTTC. Translating gives CASSPGHSTEGYTF.

This clonotype was observed at least ten times. The chain carries TRBV19 and TRBJ1-5; 9 bases agree with TRBD1. V was pared by 0 bases and J by 7 bases, with 4 bases of the junction left unmatched. Germline V gene data show CDR1 as LNHDA and CDR2 as SQIVND (reference sequence). The CDR3 is 15 amino acids. CDR3 in DNA: TGTGCCAGTAGTATAGAATCGGGACAGGGCCAGCCCCAGCATTTT. This translates into CASSIESGQGQPQHF.

This clonotype was seen a few times. The genes are TRBV12-3 or TRBV12-4 and TRBJ2-5; 7 positions match TRBD2. Germline trimming cut 5 bases from V and 3 bases from J; bases unmatched to any gene: 12. The CDR3 has 16 residues. Written as DNA, the CDR3 is TGTGCCAGCAGTCCCAAACCCCTAGCGGTGGAAGAGACCCAGTACTTC. Its translation: CASSPKPLAVEETQYF.

The rearrangement uses TRBV4-3 and TRBJ2-5, with D perhaps matching TRBD2 (7 bases). V lost 0 bases, J lost 5 bases, and 16 bases lay in between. CDR1 is LGHNA, CDR2 YSLEER, per germline. This CDR3 region has 16 residues. The CDR3 DNA reads TGCGCCAGCAGCCAAGATTACGAGGGGGGGGAGGAGACCCAGTACTTC. Translating gives CASSQDYEGGEETQYF.

This clonotype was seen more than once but under ten times. The chain joins TRBV20-1 to TRBJ2-2; D is unresolved. Per germline, CDR1 DFQATT and CDR2 SNEGSKA (reference sequence). CDR3 size: 14 residues. The V end was cut by 3 bases, the J end by 5 bases, with 13 bases between. The chain's CDR3 is CSASRTSGTGELFF. In DNA, the CDR3 is TGCAGTGCTAGCCGGACCAGTGGGACCGGGGAGCTGTTTTTT.

This clonotype was seen a handful of times. The genes are TRBV6-5 and TRBJ1-1; 7 bases fit TRBD1. CDR1 and CDR2 (germline): MNHEY, SVGAGI. The CDR3 has 19 residues. Trimming removed 6 bases from V and 6 bases from J; junction bases left unmatched: 25. CDR3 nucleotides: TGTGCCAGCAGCCACGGCTACCCAGGGGGGGATTTTACGGGCCCTGAAGCTTTCTTT. Translated: CASSHGYPGGDFTGPEAFF.

The V call is TRBV6-2 or TRBV6-3, the J call TRBJ2-7, with D possibly matching TRBD1 (6 bases). The CDR3 is 12 residues long. Germline V gene lookup returns CDR1 MNHEY and CDR2 SVGEGT. The V gene lost 2 bases and the J gene lost 5 bases, with 7 bases spanning the gap. The CDR3 bases are TGTGCCAGCAGTTACACAGGGAACGAGCAGTACGTC. This translates into CASSYTGNEQYV.